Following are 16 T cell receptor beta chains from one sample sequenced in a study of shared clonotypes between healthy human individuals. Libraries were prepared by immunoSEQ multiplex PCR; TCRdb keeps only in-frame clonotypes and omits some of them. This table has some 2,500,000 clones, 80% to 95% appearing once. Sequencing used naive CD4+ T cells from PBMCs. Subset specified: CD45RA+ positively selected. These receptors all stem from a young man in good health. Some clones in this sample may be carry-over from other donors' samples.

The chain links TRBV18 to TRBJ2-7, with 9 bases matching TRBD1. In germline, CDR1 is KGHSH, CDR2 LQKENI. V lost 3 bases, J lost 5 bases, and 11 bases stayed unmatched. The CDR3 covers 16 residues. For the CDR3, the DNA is TGTGCCAGCTCACCCTTGATGTTGGGACAGGGAAACGAGCAGTACTTC. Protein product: CASSPLMLGQGNEQYF.

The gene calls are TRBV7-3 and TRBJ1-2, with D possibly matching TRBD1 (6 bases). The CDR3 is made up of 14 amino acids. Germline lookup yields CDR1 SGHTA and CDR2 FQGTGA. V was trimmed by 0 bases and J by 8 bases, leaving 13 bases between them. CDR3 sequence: CASSLTSQGLGYTF. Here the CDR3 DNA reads TGTGCCAGCAGCTTAACGTCCCAGGGGTTAGGCTACACCTTC.

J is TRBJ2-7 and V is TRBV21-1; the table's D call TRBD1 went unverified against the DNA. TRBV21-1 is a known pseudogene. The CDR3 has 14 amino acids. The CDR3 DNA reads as TGTGCCAGCAGCAAGGGGGACATCGACTACGAGCAGTACTTC. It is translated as CASSKGDIDYEQYF.

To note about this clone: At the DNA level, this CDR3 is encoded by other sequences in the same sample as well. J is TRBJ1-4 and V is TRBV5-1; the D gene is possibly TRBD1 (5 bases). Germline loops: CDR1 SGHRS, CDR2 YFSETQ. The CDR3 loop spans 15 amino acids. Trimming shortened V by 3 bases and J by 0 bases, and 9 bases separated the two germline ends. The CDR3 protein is CASSSLGATNEKLFF. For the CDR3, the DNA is TGCGCCAGCAGCTCCTTGGGGGCAACTAATGAAAAACTGTTTTTT.

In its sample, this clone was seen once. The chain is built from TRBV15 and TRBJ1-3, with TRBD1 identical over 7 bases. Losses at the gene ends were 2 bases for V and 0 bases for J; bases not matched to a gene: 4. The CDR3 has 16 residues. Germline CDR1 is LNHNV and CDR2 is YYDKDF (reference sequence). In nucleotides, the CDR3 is TGTGCCACCAGCAGAACGGGACAGAGCTCTGGAAACACCATATATTTT. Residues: CATSRTGQSSGNTIYF.

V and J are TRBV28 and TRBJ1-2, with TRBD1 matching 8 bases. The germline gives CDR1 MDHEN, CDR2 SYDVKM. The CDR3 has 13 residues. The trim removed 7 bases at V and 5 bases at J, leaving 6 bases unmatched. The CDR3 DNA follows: TGTGCCAGCACGACAGGGGCGCGGTATGGCTACACCTTC. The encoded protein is CASTTGARYGYTF.

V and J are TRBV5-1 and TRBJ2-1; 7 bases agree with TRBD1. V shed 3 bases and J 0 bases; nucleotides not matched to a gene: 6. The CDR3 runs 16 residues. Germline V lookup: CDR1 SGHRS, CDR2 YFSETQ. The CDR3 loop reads CASSYTTGVSYNEQFF. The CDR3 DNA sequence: TGCGCCAGCAGCTACACAACAGGGGTCTCCTACAATGAGCAGTTCTTC.

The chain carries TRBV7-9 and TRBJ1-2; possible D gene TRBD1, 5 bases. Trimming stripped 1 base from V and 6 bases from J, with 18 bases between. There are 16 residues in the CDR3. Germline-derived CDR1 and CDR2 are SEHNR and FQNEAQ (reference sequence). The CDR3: CASSLVSRGGLDGYTF. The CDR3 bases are TGTGCCAGCAGCTTAGTTTCAAGGGGCGGCTTGGATGGCTACACCTTC.

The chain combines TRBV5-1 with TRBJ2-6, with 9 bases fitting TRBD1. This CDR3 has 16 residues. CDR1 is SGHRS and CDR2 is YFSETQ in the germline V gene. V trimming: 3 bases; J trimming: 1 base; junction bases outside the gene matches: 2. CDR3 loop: CASSSGQGSGANVLTF. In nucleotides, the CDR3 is TGCGCCAGCAGCTCGGGACAGGGATCTGGGGCCAACGTCCTGACTTTC.

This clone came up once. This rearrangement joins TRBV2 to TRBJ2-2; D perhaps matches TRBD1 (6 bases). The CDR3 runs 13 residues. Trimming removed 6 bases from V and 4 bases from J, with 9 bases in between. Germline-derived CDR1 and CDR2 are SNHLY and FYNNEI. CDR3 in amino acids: CASRGTPTGELFF. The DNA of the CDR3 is TGTGCCAGCAGAGGGACACCCACCGGGGAGCTGTTTTTT.

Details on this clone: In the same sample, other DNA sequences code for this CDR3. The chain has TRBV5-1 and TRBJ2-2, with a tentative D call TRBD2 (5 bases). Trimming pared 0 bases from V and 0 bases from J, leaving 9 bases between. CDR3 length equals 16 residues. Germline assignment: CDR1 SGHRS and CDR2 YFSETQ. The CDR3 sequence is CASSLVVGTNTGELFF. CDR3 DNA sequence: TGCGCCAGCAGCTTGGTTGTCGGGACGAACACCGGGGAGCTGTTTTTT. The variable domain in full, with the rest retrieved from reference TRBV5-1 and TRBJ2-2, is KAGVTQTPRYLIKTRGQQVTLSCSPISGHRSVSWYQQTPGQGLQFLFEYFSETQRNKGNFPGRFSGRQFSNSRSEMNVSTLELGDSALYLCASSLVVGTNTGELFFGEGSRLTVL.

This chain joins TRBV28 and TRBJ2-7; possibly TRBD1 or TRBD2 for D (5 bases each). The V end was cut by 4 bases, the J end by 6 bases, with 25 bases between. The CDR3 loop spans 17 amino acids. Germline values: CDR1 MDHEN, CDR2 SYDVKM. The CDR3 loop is CASSSRQRSWLFPEQYF. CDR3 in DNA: TGTGCCAGCAGTTCGCGACAGCGGAGTTGGCTTTTCCCCGAGCAGTACTTC.

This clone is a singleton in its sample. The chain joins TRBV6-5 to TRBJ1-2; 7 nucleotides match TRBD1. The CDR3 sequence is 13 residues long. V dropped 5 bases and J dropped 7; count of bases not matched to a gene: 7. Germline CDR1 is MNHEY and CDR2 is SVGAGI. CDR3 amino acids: CASSRDREFGYTF. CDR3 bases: TGTGCCAGCAGTCGTGACAGGGAGTTTGGCTACACCTTC.

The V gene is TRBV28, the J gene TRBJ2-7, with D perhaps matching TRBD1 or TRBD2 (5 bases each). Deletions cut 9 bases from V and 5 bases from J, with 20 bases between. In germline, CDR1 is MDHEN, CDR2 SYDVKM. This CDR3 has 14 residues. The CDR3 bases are TGTGCCAGTTATGCCGGGACCAAATCTAACGAGCAGTACTTC. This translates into CASYAGTKSNEQYF.

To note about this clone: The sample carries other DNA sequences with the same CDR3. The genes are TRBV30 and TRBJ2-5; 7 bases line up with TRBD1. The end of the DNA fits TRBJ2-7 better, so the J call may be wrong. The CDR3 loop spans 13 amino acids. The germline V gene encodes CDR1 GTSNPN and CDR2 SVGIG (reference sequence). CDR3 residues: CAWSVTGSYEQYF. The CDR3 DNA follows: TGTGCCTGGAGTGTGACAGGGTCCTACGAGCAGTACTTC.

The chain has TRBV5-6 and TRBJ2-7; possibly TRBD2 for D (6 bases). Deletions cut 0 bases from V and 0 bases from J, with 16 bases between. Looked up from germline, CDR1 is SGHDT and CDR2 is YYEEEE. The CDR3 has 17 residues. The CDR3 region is CASSLARDARTSYEQYF. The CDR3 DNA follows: TGTGCCAGCAGCTTGGCGCGGGATGCGCGCACCTCCTACGAGCAGTACTTC.